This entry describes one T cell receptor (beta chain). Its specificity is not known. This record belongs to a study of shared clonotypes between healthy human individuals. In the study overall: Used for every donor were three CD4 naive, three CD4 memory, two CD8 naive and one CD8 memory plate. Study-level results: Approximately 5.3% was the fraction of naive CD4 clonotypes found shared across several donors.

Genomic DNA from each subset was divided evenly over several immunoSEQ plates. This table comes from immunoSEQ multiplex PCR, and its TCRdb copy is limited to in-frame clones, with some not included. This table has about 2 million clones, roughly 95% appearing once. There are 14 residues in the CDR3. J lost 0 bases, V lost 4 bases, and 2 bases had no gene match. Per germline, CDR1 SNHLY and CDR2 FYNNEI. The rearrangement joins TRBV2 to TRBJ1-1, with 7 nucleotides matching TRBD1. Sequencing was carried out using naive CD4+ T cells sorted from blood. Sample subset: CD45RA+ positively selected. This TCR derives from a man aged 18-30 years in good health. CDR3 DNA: TGTGCCAGCAGTGTGACAGGGCTGAACACTGAAGCTTTCTTT. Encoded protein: CASSVTGLNTEAFF.